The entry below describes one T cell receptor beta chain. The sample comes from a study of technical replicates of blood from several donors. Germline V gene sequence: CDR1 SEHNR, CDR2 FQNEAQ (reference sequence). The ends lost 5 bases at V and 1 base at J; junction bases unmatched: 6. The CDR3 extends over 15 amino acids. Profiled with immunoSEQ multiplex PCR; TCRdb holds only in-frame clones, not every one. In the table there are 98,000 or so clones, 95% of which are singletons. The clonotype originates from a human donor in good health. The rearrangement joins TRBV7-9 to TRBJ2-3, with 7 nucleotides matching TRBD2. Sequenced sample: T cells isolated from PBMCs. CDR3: CASSMGLAGTDTQYF. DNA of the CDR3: TGTGCCAGCAGCATGGGCCTAGCGGGCACAGATACGCAGTATTTT.